Shown below are 20 T cell receptor beta chains from a single sample sequenced in a study of blood T cell repertoires in COVID-19. Sequencing was performed with immunoSEQ multiplex PCR; in TCRdb, only in-frame clones are kept and a portion is missing. The sample carries 300,000 to 400,000 clones, over 75% recorded once. Sample: peripheral blood. The receptors originated from a human donor in a cohort sampled during active COVID-19.

The chain employs TRBV18 and TRBJ2-7, with 8 bases aligning to TRBD1. The CDR3 loop spans 17 amino acids. The trim removed 6 bases at V and 2 bases at J, leaving 15 bases unmatched. CDR1 and CDR2 from the germline V gene are KGHSH and LQKENI. CDR3 bases: TGTGCCAGCTCCCGGAGAATGGACAGGGAAGTGACCTACGAGCAGTACTTC. Residues: CASSRRMDREVTYEQYF.

The chain joins TRBV29-1 to TRBJ1-2; a weak D match, TRBD1 (5 bases). Germline-derived CDR1 and CDR2 are SQVTM and ANQGSEA. The V gene lost 3 bases and the J gene lost 7 bases, with 15 bases spanning the gap. This CDR3 spans 13 amino acids. CDR3 loop: CSVDQGLLGGYTF. DNA for the CDR3: TGCAGCGTTGACCAGGGTTTGTTAGGTGGCTACACCTTC.

The V gene is TRBV23-1, the J gene TRBJ2-5; TRBD1 matches at 8 bases. TRBV23-1 is an ORF; its function is uncertain. Trimming took 2 bases from V and 5 from J; bases not matched to a gene: 4. This CDR3 is built from 14 residues. The CDR3 bases are TGCGCCAGCAGTCAACAGGGGGCCGGGGAGACCCAGTACTTC. Its protein product is CASSQQGAGETQYF.

The CDR3 DNA follows: TGTGCCAGCAGCCAACCAGGGGCCCATGGCTACACCTTC. It translates to CASSQPGAHGYTF. V and J are TRBV3-1 (or the pseudogene TRBV3-2) and TRBJ1-2; D may be TRBD1 (6 bases). The CDR3 has 13 residues. V was cut by 2 bases and J by 6 bases, with 10 bases left in between. Per the germline V gene, CDR1 is LGHDT and CDR2 is YNNKEL (reference sequence).

In this sample, this clone turned up many times. The chain couples TRBV6-2 or TRBV6-3 to TRBJ1-2; D remains ambiguous. The CDR3 runs 15 residues. Trimming shortened V by 0 bases and J by 4 bases, and 12 bases separated the two germline ends. The germline V gene encodes CDR1 MNHEY and CDR2 SVGEGT. CDR3: CASSYSSPFFYGYTF. The CDR3 DNA sequence: TGTGCCAGCAGTTACTCCTCTCCTTTTTTCTATGGCTACACCTTC.

The chain recombines TRBV24-1 with TRBJ1-1; possible D gene TRBD1, 6 bases. This CDR3 has 14 amino acids. Germline CDR1 is KGHDR and CDR2 is SFDVKD. Trimming stripped 5 bases from V and 0 bases from J, with 9 bases between. The CDR3 sequence is CATSAGQLNTEAFF. The CDR3 nucleotides are TGTGCCACCAGTGCAGGACAGTTGAACACTGAAGCTTTCTTT.

For this clone: The sample contains more than one DNA sequence encoding this CDR3. CDR3 region: CAWSGQGNSPLHF. The CDR3 nucleotides are TGTGCCTGGAGTGGGCAGGGCAATTCACCCCTCCACTTT. J is TRBJ1-6 and V is TRBV30; possibly TRBD1 for D (5 bases). Germline V gene lookup returns CDR1 GTSNPN and CDR2 SVGIG (reference sequence). The length of the CDR3 is 13 residues. V was cut by 1 base and J by 7 bases, with 8 bases left in between. The full variable domain, rest sourced from reference TRBV30 and TRBJ1-6, is SQTIHQWPATLVQPVGSPLSLECTVEGTSNPNLYWYRQAAGRGLQLLFYSVGIGQISSEVPQNLSASRPQDRQFILSSKKLLLSDSGFYLCAWSGQGNSPLHFGNGTRLTVT.

This clone appeared a single time. This rearrangement joins TRBV5-5 to TRBJ1-4, with 8 bases aligning to TRBD1. The CDR3 runs to 14 residues. V trimming: 5 bases; J trimming: 7 bases; junction bases outside the gene matches: 7. The germline CDR1 and CDR2 sequences are SGHKS and YYEKEE (reference sequence). The CDR3 region has the DNA TGTGCCAGCAGGCTCGGGACAGGTAGTGAAAAACTGTTTTTT. Amino acid sequence: CASRLGTGSEKLFF. The full variable domain, rest sourced from reference TRBV5-5 and TRBJ1-4, is DAGVTQSPTHLIKTRGQQVTLRCSPISGHKSVSWYQQVLGQGPQFIFQYYEKEERGRGNFPDRFSARQFPNYSSELNVNALLLGDSALYLCASRLGTGSEKLFFGSGTQLSVL.

This clone was seen a single time. The chain uses TRBV30 and TRBJ2-2; D is unresolved. V was pared by 0 bases and J by 2 bases, with 7 bases between. This CDR3 has 14 amino acids. Germline V lookup: CDR1 GTSNPN, CDR2 SVGIG (reference sequence). This CDR3 reads CAWSVNYNTGELFF. In DNA, the CDR3 is TGTGCCTGGAGTGTAAACTATAACACCGGGGAGCTGTTTTTT.

The rearrangement uses TRBV5-1 and TRBJ2-2, with D perhaps matching TRBD2 (7 bases). CDR3 length equals 16 residues. V was cut by 4 bases and J by 0 bases, with 13 bases left in between. The V gene's germline CDR1 is SGHRS and CDR2 YFSETQ. This CDR3 reads CASSPGGSANTGELFF. CDR3 DNA: TGCGCCAGCAGCCCGGGGGGCTCAGCGAACACCGGGGAGCTGTTTTTT.

This chain joins TRBV5-6 and TRBJ1-3; D is possibly TRBD1 (5 bases). The CDR3 runs to 16 residues. Trimming left V 1 base short and J 0 bases short, with 11 bases between. The V gene's germline CDR1 is SGHDT and CDR2 YYEEEE. The CDR3 DNA follows: TGTGCCAGCAGCTTGCCTGGGGCCGGCTCTGGAAACACCATATATTTT. Its translation is CASSLPGAGSGNTIYF.

V is TRBV28 and J is TRBJ1-2; 10 bases fit TRBD1. This CDR3 region has 16 residues. The junction had 10 bases not matched to a gene; V was cut back by 5 bases and J by 4 bases. Germline V gene data show CDR1 as MDHEN and CDR2 as SYDVKM. This chain's CDR3 is CASSGTGVDRVYGYTF. CDR3 in DNA: TGTGCCAGCAGTGGGACAGGGGTTGATCGAGTCTATGGCTACACCTTC.

This clone was seen a few times. This sequence joins TRBV5-1 and TRBJ1-5; 7 bases fit TRBD1. CDR1 SGHRS and CDR2 YFSETQ come from the germline V gene. Losses at the gene ends were 0 bases for V and 4 bases for J; bases not matched to a gene: 1. This CDR3 has 14 amino acids. CDR3: CASSLEGQNQPQHF. CDR3 sequence (DNA): TGCGCCAGCAGCTTGGAGGGACAGAATCAGCCCCAGCATTTT.

V is TRBV27 and J is TRBJ1-2, with D hard to call. This CDR3 region has 13 residues. V was shortened by 0 bases and J by 5 bases, with 7 bases between the two germline ends. Germline CDR1 is MNHEY and CDR2 is SMNVEV (reference sequence). This CDR3 is CASSLSSGYGYTF. The CDR3 coding sequence is TGTGCCAGCAGTTTATCGAGTGGTTATGGCTACACCTTC.

The rearrangement links TRBV7-9 to TRBJ2-2, with D perhaps TRBD1 (5 bases). This CDR3 comprises 14 residues. The V end was cut by 4 bases, the J end by 3 bases, with 9 bases between. CDR1 SEHNR and CDR2 FQNEAQ come from the germline V gene (reference sequence). CDR3 sequence (DNA): TGTGCCAGCAGCTCAGGGTTCTACACCGGGGAGCTGTTTTTT. Translation: CASSSGFYTGELFF.

The V and J genes are TRBV3-1 (or the pseudogene TRBV3-2) and TRBJ1-1; 7 nucleotides agree with TRBD1. V dropped 1 base and J dropped 5; count of bases not matched to a gene: 4. The CDR3 covers 14 residues. CDR1 LGHDT and CDR2 YNNKEL come from the germline V gene (reference sequence). The CDR3 loop reads CASSQGTGWTEAFF. The CDR3 coding sequence is TGTGCCAGCAGCCAAGGGACAGGATGGACTGAAGCTTTCTTT.

The rearrangement uses TRBV3-1 (or the pseudogene TRBV3-2) and TRBJ1-6; tentatively, D is TRBD1 (5 bases). V lost 0 bases to trimming and J lost 8 bases, with 14 bases between them. Germline V gene lookup returns CDR1 LGHDT and CDR2 YNNKEL (reference sequence). The CDR3 runs to 16 residues. The CDR3 loop is CASSQDLAGRHSPLHF. The CDR3 DNA follows: TGTGCCAGCAGCCAAGATCTCGCAGGGAGGCATTCACCCCTCCACTTT.

This clone has only one observation. This chain connects TRBV10-3 to TRBJ1-1; 9 nucleotides agree with TRBD1. CDR1 and CDR2 (germline): ENHRY, SYGVKD. This CDR3 region has 15 residues. The ends lost 2 bases at V and 5 bases at J; junction bases unmatched: 6. The CDR3 is CAISEDRTGETEAFF. The DNA for the CDR3 is TGTGCCATCAGTGAGGACCGGACAGGGGAAACTGAAGCTTTCTTT.

The chain links TRBV6-5 to TRBJ2-1; TRBD2 matches 7 bases. V lost 8 bases to trimming and J lost 4 bases; unmatched junction nucleotides: 8. This CDR3 spans 14 amino acids. Germline values: CDR1 MNHEY, CDR2 SVGAGI. The CDR3 spells CASSWLAEYNEQFF. The CDR3 DNA reads as TGTGCCAGCTCTTGGCTAGCGGAATACAATGAGCAGTTCTTC.

The V and J genes are TRBV19 and TRBJ1-4, with TRBD1 matching 7 bases. Trimming took 6 bases from V and 0 from J; bases not matched to a gene: 10. The CDR3 extends over 17 amino acids. CDR1 and CDR2 (germline): LNHDA, SQIVND (reference sequence). CDR3 residues: CASRSWGTDATNEKLFF. The CDR3 DNA reads as TGTGCCAGTAGGAGCTGGGGGACAGATGCAACTAATGAAAAACTGTTTTTT.